This T cell receptor (beta chain) was sequenced in a study of blood T cell repertoires in COVID-19. Study information: Italy, Spain and the United States were the sources of the convalescent and acute COVID-19 samples. The cDNA or gDNA used as material had been derived from T cells, B-cell-depleted T cells, or PBMCs.

Source study methods: For nucleated cells, counts were estimated from reference gene primer amplification. Only in-frame clones appear in the TCRdb table, and some are missing; sequencing was by immunoSEQ multiplex PCR. V and J calls and clone size come straight from that table; D and trimming were deduced from the DNA. The sample records approximately 150,000 clones, approximately 85% being singletons. V lost 0 bases and J lost 10; bases outside the gene matches: 10. The germline V gene has CDR1 LGHDT and CDR2 YNNKEL (reference sequence). The CDR3 loop spans 16 amino acids. Seattle patients were enrolled during active infection and followed longitudinally.

What was sequenced was peripheral blood. The chain carries TRBV3-1 (or the pseudogene TRBV3-2) and TRBJ1-4; TRBD1 agrees at 8 bases. The sequence was obtained from a woman in her forties or fifties with COVID-19, enrolled during active disease. CDR3 region: CASSQDLTGVYGKLFF. For the CDR3, the DNA is TGTGCCAGCAGCCAAGATTTGACAGGGGTGTACGGAAAACTGTTTTTT.